Each of the 25 T cell receptor beta chains below was sequenced from the same sample in a study of blood T cells in healthy people across ages. The authors ran a second PCR of about 7 to 11 cycles using a sample-barcoded 5' primer and a J-beta primer mix. MiXCR was run by TCRdb on the 5' RACE reads, yielding one entry per CDR3 protein. The sample consists of about 1.8 million distinct CDR3 sequences, around half of them appearing once. The source material was blood. The receptor set was obtained from a middle-aged woman in good health.

V and J are TRBV6-1 and TRBJ1-2; a possible D gene is TRBD1 (6 bases). V was cut by 6 bases and J by 0 bases, with 32 bases left in between. The CDR3 contains 21 residues. CDR1 MNHNS and CDR2 SASEGT come from the germline V gene. CDR3 sequence reads: CASSPMRAGATLRSTNYGYTF. DNA of the CDR3: TGTGCCAGCAGCCCGATGAGGGCAGGGGCTACTCTCAGGAGTACTAACTATGGCTACACCTTC.

The rearrangement uses TRBV6-2 or TRBV6-3 and TRBJ1-2, with TRBD1 matching over 8 bases. V trimming: 6 bases; J trimming: 5 bases; junction bases outside the gene matches: 11. Germline CDR1 reads MNHEY; CDR2 reads SVGEGT. The CDR3 has 15 residues. Here the CDR3 DNA reads TGTGCCAGCAGAACGACAGGGGCCAGGGGATATGGCTACACCTTC. Protein product: CASRTTGARGYGYTF.

The V call is TRBV13, the J call TRBJ2-1, with D possibly being TRBD2 (5 bases). V gave up 3 bases and J gave up 8 bases, with 11 bases separating them. CDR1 and CDR2 (germline): PRHDT, FYEKMQ (reference sequence). The CDR3 has 13 residues. CDR3 residues: CASSFGEVYEQFF. DNA for the CDR3: TGTGCCAGCAGCTTCGGGGAAGTTTATGAGCAGTTCTTC.

The chain uses TRBV28 and TRBJ2-5, with 7 bases lining up with TRBD1. The CDR3 is 14 residues long. The V gene's germline CDR1 is MDHEN and CDR2 SYDVKM. The ends lost 10 bases at V and 11 bases at J; junction bases unmatched: 19. CDR3 nucleotides: TGTGCCATCGAGTCCCGGGACAGATACAATGAGCAGTACTTC. Protein: CAIESRDRYNEQYF.

The V gene is TRBV28, the J gene TRBJ2-1; maybe TRBD2 (7 bases). Per germline, CDR1 MDHEN and CDR2 SYDVKM. Trimming stripped 10 bases from V and 2 bases from J, with 15 bases between. The CDR3 consists of 14 residues. Written as DNA, the CDR3 is TGTGCCACTAGTGTGGGGGGGCCCTACAATGAGCAGTTCTTC. Its translation is CATSVGGPYNEQFF.

The table lists this clonotype with a few counts. This sequence joins TRBV7-2 and TRBJ1-5; 10 bases align to TRBD1. This CDR3 has 14 amino acids. CDR1 and CDR2 (germline): SGHTA, FQGNSA. V dropped 6 bases and J dropped 6; count of bases not matched to a gene: 5. CDR3 coding DNA: TGTGCCAGCAGACTGGGACAGGGGAGTCAGCCCCAGCATTTT. Protein: CASRLGQGSQPQHF.

This rearrangement joins TRBV4-2 to TRBJ1-1, with a possible D match to TRBD1 (5 bases). V gave up 0 bases and J gave up 4 bases, with 12 bases separating them. The germline V gene has CDR1 LGHNA and CDR2 YNFKEQ. This CDR3 comprises 15 residues. CDR3 region: CASSQEISGGTEAFF. The CDR3 DNA is TGTGCCAGCAGCCAAGAGATTTCGGGGGGCACTGAAGCTTTCTTT.

V gene TRBV6-6 combines with J gene TRBJ1-1; possible D gene TRBD1, 5 bases. Trimming took 6 bases from V and 1 from J, leaving 12 bases between them. This CDR3 contains 14 residues. The germline V gene has CDR1 MNHNY and CDR2 SVGAGI (reference sequence). CDR3 DNA: TGTGCCAGCAGGAACTACAGGCGGAACACTGAAGCTTTCTTT. Translation: CASRNYRRNTEAFF.

The J gene is TRBJ1-2, the V gene TRBV20-1; a weak D match, TRBD1 (6 bases). The germline CDR1 and CDR2 sequences are DFQATT and SNEGSKA (reference sequence). V was trimmed by 5 bases and J by 0 bases, leaving 16 bases between them. The CDR3 length is 15 residues. The CDR3: CSAVGGAPSNYGYTF. CDR3 in DNA: TGCAGTGCTGTAGGGGGGGCGCCTTCTAACTATGGCTACACCTTC.

J is TRBJ2-3 and V is TRBV5-1; D may be TRBD1 or TRBD2 (5 bases each). CDR3 length: 15 amino acids. Trimming removed 1 base at V and 6 bases at J, with 15 bases between. The germline gives CDR1 SGHRS, CDR2 YFSETQ. The CDR3 is CASSLRQDSGDTQYF. The CDR3 DNA sequence: TGCGCCAGCAGCTTGAGGCAGGACTCAGGGGATACGCAGTATTTT.

The J gene is TRBJ2-1, the V gene TRBV28, with TRBD2 identical over 13 bases. The CDR3 extends over 15 amino acids. Looked up from germline, CDR1 is MDHEN and CDR2 is SYDVKM. Trimming cost V 8 bases and J 4 bases; bases outside gene matches: 5. In nucleotides, the CDR3 is TGTGCCAGCCAAGTGACTAGCGGGGGGTACAATGAGCAGTTCTTC. Translating gives CASQVTSGGYNEQFF.

J is TRBJ1-2 and V is TRBV9, with 12 bases matching TRBD1. CDR3 size: 16 residues. Losses at the gene ends were 0 bases for V and 6 bases for J; bases not matched to a gene: 6. Germline loops: CDR1 SGDLS, CDR2 YYNGEE. The chain's CDR3 is CASSVVGQGAIDGYTF. Here the CDR3 DNA reads TGTGCCAGCAGCGTAGTGGGACAGGGGGCGATTGATGGCTACACCTTC.

This clonotype was observed a few times. The chain carries TRBV7-9 and TRBJ1-2; tentative D call: TRBD1 (6 bases). The CDR3 is 15 amino acids. Germline V lookup: CDR1 SEHNR, CDR2 FQNEAQ (reference sequence). V was shortened by 5 bases and J by 5 bases, with 18 bases between the two germline ends. The CDR3 sequence is CASSQSSQGGYGYTF. CDR3 coding DNA: TGTGCCAGCAGCCAATCGTCTCAAGGGGGGTATGGCTACACCTTC.

The chain couples TRBV2 to TRBJ2-7; D gene unclear. Germline CDR1 SNHLY, CDR2 FYNNEI. There are 13 residues in the CDR3. Trimming removed 5 bases from V and 7 bases from J, with 15 bases in between. CDR3 amino acids: CASSMNINSEQYF. The CDR3 nucleotides read TGTGCCAGCAGTATGAACATAAACAGTGAGCAGTACTTC. Combining the CDR3 with reference TRBV2 and TRBJ2-7 gives the whole variable domain EPEVTQTPSHQVTQMGQEVILRCVPISNHLYFYWYRQILGQKVEFLVSFYNNEISEKSEIFDDQFSVERPDGSNFTLKIRSTKLEDSAMYFCASSMNINSEQYFGPGTRLTVT.

This clonotype was detected only once. The chain employs TRBV3-1 and TRBJ1-3; a possible D gene is TRBD1 (5 bases). Looked up from germline, CDR1 is LGHDT and CDR2 is YNNKEL (reference sequence). The CDR3 length is 15 residues. Trimming took off 3 bases at V and 1 base at J, with 10 bases between the two ends. CDR3 in DNA: TGTGCCAGCAGCCATAAGGGGCTATCTGGAAACACCATATATTTT. Translation gives CASSHKGLSGNTIYF.

This clonotype was recorded a few times. The chain joins TRBV7-2 to TRBJ2-1; no clear D gene. CDR1 is SGHTA and CDR2 is FQGNSA in the germline V gene. The CDR3 has 14 amino acids. V shed 2 bases and J shed 8 bases, with 13 bases lying between them. The CDR3 spells CASSLSINQDEQFF. Here the CDR3 DNA reads TGTGCCAGCAGCTTATCTATTAATCAGGATGAGCAGTTCTTC.

In this sample, this clonotype turned up a few times. The chain uses TRBV9 and TRBJ2-5; tentatively, D is TRBD1 (5 bases). The J call may be mistaken, given a closer DNA end match to TRBJ2-7. This CDR3 is built from 12 residues. From germline, CDR1 is SGDLS and CDR2 YYNGEE. The CDR3, as DNA: TGTGCCAGTCCGTCCAGGGTGGTCGAGCAGTACTTC. Protein product: CASPSRVVEQYF.

In the case of this clonotype: A junction end diverges from the germline sequence, so it may reflect a read error. The V gene is TRBV29-1, the J gene TRBJ1-2; D possibly corresponds to TRBD1 (6 bases). Germline assignment: CDR1 SQVTM and CDR2 ANQGSEA. The CDR3 loop spans 14 amino acids. The CDR3 here is CSVEELRGSYSYTF. Written as DNA, the CDR3 is TGCAGCGTTGAGGAGTTGAGGGGGTCCTATAGCTACACCTTC.

This clonotype was observed once. In DNA form, the CDR3 reads TGTGCCAGCAGCAAAGCTCCGGGACTACCAGCCTACGAGCAGTACTTC. This gives the protein CASSKAPGLPAYEQYF. The chain links TRBV21-1 to TRBJ2-4; TRBD2, the table's D call, lacks a check against the DNA. The J call is doubtful: the DNA matches TRBJ2-7 better. TRBV21-1 is an annotated pseudogene. The CDR3 has 16 residues.

The chain carries TRBV28 and TRBJ2-1; 7 bases are shared with TRBD1. The CDR3 sequence is 15 residues long. Trimming cost V 3 bases and J 5 bases; bases outside gene matches: 7. Germline values: CDR1 MDHEN, CDR2 SYDVKM. The CDR3 region has the DNA TGTGCCAGCAGTTTGATCGGGACAGAGAACAATGAGCAGTTCTTC. The encoded protein is CASSLIGTENNEQFF. Complete variable domain (other parts from reference TRBV28 and TRBJ2-1): DVKVTQSSRYLVKRTGEKVFLECVQDMDHENMFWYRQDPGLGLRLIYFSYDVKMKEKGDIPEGYSVSREKKERFSLILESASTNQTSMYLCASSLIGTENNEQFFGPGTRLTVL.

This CDR3 reads CAAGGVGYTF. Here the CDR3 DNA reads TGTGCCGCGGGGGGCGTTGGCTACACCTTC. This rearrangement joins TRBV6-6 to TRBJ1-2, with D perhaps TRBD1 (6 bases). Germline V gives CDR1 MNHNY, CDR2 SVGAGI (reference sequence). The CDR3 spans 10 residues. V was shortened by 11 bases and J by 7 bases, with 11 bases between the two germline ends.

This clonotype was found a few times. The CDR3 DNA follows: TGTGCCAGCAGCCCGACCGACGTGAGGACCCAGTACTTC. Amino acid sequence: CASSPTDVRTQYF. V gene TRBV7-2 combines with J gene TRBJ2-5; D unclear. There are 13 residues in the CDR3. Per germline, CDR1 SGHTA and CDR2 FQGNSA. Trimming took 5 bases from V and 7 from J, leaving 14 bases between them.

The chain is built from TRBV7-9 and TRBJ1-2; unclear D gene. Germline CDR1 reads SEHNR; CDR2 reads FQNEAQ (reference sequence). Trimming removed 1 base from V and 6 bases from J, with 6 bases in between. CDR3 length: 12 amino acids. CDR3 residues: CASSLVGHGYTF. The CDR3 DNA follows: TGTGCCAGCAGCTTAGTAGGTCATGGCTACACCTTC.

The V call is TRBV29-1, the J call TRBJ2-3; 10 nucleotides line up with TRBD2. The CDR3 sequence is 13 residues long. Germline V CDR1 and CDR2: SQVTM, ANQGSEA. CDR3 DNA: TGCGGCTTTACCGGGACTAGCGTTAATACGCAGTATTTT. This sequence encodes CGFTGTSVNTQYF.

The chain is built from TRBV28 and TRBJ2-3; D call uncertain. From germline, CDR1 is MDHEN and CDR2 SYDVKM. The CDR3 totals 17 residues. Trimming cost V 2 bases and J 4 bases, with 19 bases left between them. CDR3: CASSLGRDAGVSDTQYF. Written as DNA, the CDR3 is TGTGCCAGCAGTTTAGGTAGAGACGCAGGAGTTTCAGATACGCAGTATTTT. Variable domain in full (rest from reference TRBV28 and TRBJ2-3): DVKVTQSSRYLVKRTGEKVFLECVQDMDHENMFWYRQDPGLGLRLIYFSYDVKMKEKGDIPEGYSVSREKKERFSLILESASTNQTSMYLCASSLGRDAGVSDTQYFGPGTRLTVL.